The 6 T cell receptor beta chains given below trace back to one sample, sequenced in a study of CD8 T cells in ankylosing spondylitis. TCRdb reprocessed the 5' RACE reads with MiXCR, giving one entry per CDR3 protein. The sample holds roughly 86,000 distinct CDR3 sequences, around 9.4% seen once. Sequencing input: blood, either unsorted or a sorted T cell fraction (not recorded which). Source of these receptors: a male donor with ankylosing spondylitis or in good health (not recorded which).

Many counts were recorded for this clonotype. In DNA form, the CDR3 reads TGTGCCAGCAGCCCGACAGGGAAAGAGACCCAGTACTTC. Encoded protein: CASSPTGKETQYF. The rearrangement links TRBV6-6 to TRBJ2-5, with 7 bases matching TRBD1. CDR1 is MNHNY, CDR2 SVGAGI, per germline (reference sequence). The CDR3 is made up of 13 amino acids. The ends lost 6 bases at V and 3 bases at J; junction bases unmatched: 4.

This clonotype was seen ten or more times. The J gene is TRBJ2-1, the V gene TRBV28; D remains unclear. CDR3 size: 14 residues. V was clipped by 5 bases and J by 2 bases, with 10 bases between them. In germline, CDR1 is MDHEN, CDR2 SYDVKM. The CDR3 bases are TGTGCCAGCAGTCACGGTGGAGCCTACAATGAGCAGTTCTTC. Its translation: CASSHGGAYNEQFF.

This clonotype was counted only a few times. J is TRBJ2-3 and V is TRBV12-3 or TRBV12-4; D is undetermined. V lost 6 bases to trimming and J lost 4 bases, with 11 bases between them. The CDR3 has 13 amino acids. The CDR3 region is CASSRAGADTQYF. The CDR3, as DNA: TGTGCCAGCAGCCGAGCTGGGGCAGATACGCAGTATTTT.

This clonotype was seen repeatedly, ten times or more. The chain employs TRBV6-5 and TRBJ1-1; D gene ambiguous. Trimming took off 2 bases at V and 1 base at J, with 8 bases between the two ends. The germline CDR1 and CDR2 sequences are MNHEY and SVGAGI. This CDR3 has 14 residues. CDR3 coding DNA: TGTGCCAGCAGTTACGGGAGGGCGAACACTGAAGCTTTCTTT. Protein product: CASSYGRANTEAFF.

This clonotype was observed a few times. The chain carries TRBV20-1 and TRBJ2-3; D might be TRBD2 (7 bases). The CDR3 is made up of 19 amino acids. Germline V gene data show CDR1 as DFQATT and CDR2 as SNEGSKA (reference sequence). The V and J ends lost 3 bases and 1 base respectively, with 26 bases between them. CDR3 coding DNA: TGCAGTGCTAGGTCCGGGTCCGTCGGGGGGCTCGAGCGCACAGATACGCAGTATTTT. As protein: CSARSGSVGGLERTDTQYF.

This clonotype was seen at least ten times. The gene calls are TRBV5-1 and TRBJ2-5, with 12 bases matching TRBD2. Germline-derived CDR1 and CDR2 are SGHRS and YFSETQ. The CDR3 has 17 amino acids. V lost 4 bases, J lost 0 bases, and 7 bases stayed unmatched. CDR3 nucleotide sequence: TGCGCCAGCAGCCTCAGACTAGCGGGAGAATACCAAGAGACCCAGTACTTC. Translation: CASSLRLAGEYQETQYF.